These 17 T cell receptor beta chains came from one sample sequenced in a study of T cells in localized non-small cell lung cancer (dated by TCRdb to the early 2020s). Receptors were amplified or captured by the immunoSEQ multiplex PCR assay. TCRdb provides this immuneACCESS table in a form limited to in-frame rearrangements. Some clones are lacking; in checked studies, under half of them reflect an unresolved V gene, and why the rest are absent is not known. Within this sample are more than 8,000 clones, with roughly 89% of them counted one time only. The ten largest clonotypes hold approximately 2.5% of the sample. Specimen: peripheral blood, collected before any cancer treatment. Receptor source: a female donor older than 55 with stage II squamous cell lung carcinoma.

The chain employs TRBV28 and TRBJ1-4, with D possibly being TRBD1 (6 bases). V dropped 5 bases and J dropped 0 bases, with 13 bases sitting between them. In germline, CDR1 is MDHEN, CDR2 SYDVKM. The CDR3 is 16 residues long. CDR3 bases: TGTGCCAGCAGTATATCGACAGGAGCAACTAATGAAAAACTGTTTTTT. This encodes CASSISTGATNEKLFF.

V usage is TRBV4-1 and J usage is TRBJ1-2; TRBD1 matches at 8 bases. J gave up 9 bases and V 8 bases, and 14 bases lay outside the gene matches. Germline V gene lookup returns CDR1 MGHRA and CDR2 YSYEKL. This CDR3 region has 14 residues. The CDR3 protein is CASQQGDRTLSYTF. The CDR3 DNA reads as TGCGCCAGCCAACAGGGGGACAGGACACTGAGCTACACCTTC.

CDR3 in DNA: TGTGCCAGCAGCTTTGGGGGTTCGTACCAAGAGACCCAGTACTTC. This gives the protein CASSFGGSYQETQYF. The gene calls are TRBV13 and TRBJ2-5; D is tentatively TRBD1 or TRBD2 (5 bases each). The V end lost 3 bases, the J end lost 0 bases, and 11 bases lay between the germline ends. The V gene's germline CDR1 is PRHDT and CDR2 FYEKMQ (reference sequence). The CDR3 contains 15 residues. Combining the CDR3 with reference TRBV13 and TRBJ2-5 gives the whole variable domain AAGVIQSPRHLIKEKRETATLKCYPIPRHDTVYWYQQGPGQDPQFLISFYEKMQSDKGSIPDRFSAQQFSDYHSELNMSSLELGDSALYFCASSFGGSYQETQYFGPGTRLLVL.

CDR3 region: CASTRTYSPLHF. CDR3 bases: TGTGCCAGCACGAGGACCTATTCACCCCTCCACTTT. The J gene is TRBJ1-6, the V gene TRBV28; no clear D gene. Germline V gene lookup returns CDR1 MDHEN and CDR2 SYDVKM. V lost 7 bases and J lost 8, with 9 bases in between. CDR3 length equals 12 residues.

The chain couples TRBV28 to TRBJ1-1, with D possibly matching TRBD1 (6 bases). Germline assignment: CDR1 MDHEN and CDR2 SYDVKM. The CDR3 consists of 13 residues. Trimming removed 2 bases at V and 10 bases at J, with 14 bases between. The CDR3 protein is CASSLRATGIAFF. As DNA, the CDR3 is TGTGCCAGCAGTTTACGGGCAACAGGGATAGCTTTCTTT. The entire variable domain, with the rest obtained from reference TRBV28 and TRBJ1-1, is as follows: DVKVTQSSRYLVKRTGEKVFLECVQDMDHENMFWYRQDPGLGLRLIYFSYDVKMKEKGDIPEGYSVSREKKERFSLILESASTNQTSMYLCASSLRATGIAFFGQGTRLTVV.

This chain joins TRBV5-1 and TRBJ2-2; possibly TRBD1 for D (6 bases). Germline V gene lookup returns CDR1 SGHRS and CDR2 YFSETQ. V was cut by 4 bases and J by 1 base, with 14 bases left in between. CDR3 length: 16 amino acids. For the CDR3, the DNA is TGCGCCAGCAGCGGGCTGGGGGCAGTGAACACCGGGGAGCTGTTTTTT. It codes for CASSGLGAVNTGELFF.

The genes are TRBV7-7 and TRBJ2-3; D unclear. Germline values: CDR1 SSHAT, CDR2 FNYEAQ (reference sequence). This CDR3 is 15 amino acids long. V lost 1 base and J 0 bases, leaving 8 bases between the germline ends. CDR3 residues: CASSLGGFSTDTQYF. CDR3 DNA: TGTGCCAGCAGCTTAGGTGGATTTAGCACAGATACGCAGTATTTT.

This chain links TRBV6-5 with TRBJ2-4, with D perhaps TRBD2 (7 bases). Per the germline V gene, CDR1 is MNHEY and CDR2 is SVGAGI. Trimming removed 0 bases at V and 7 bases at J, with 13 bases between. This CDR3 has 15 amino acids. The CDR3 loop reads CASSYSAGASNIQYF. The CDR3 bases are TGTGCCAGCAGTTACTCGGCGGGGGCGAGTAACATTCAGTACTTC.

DNA for the CDR3: TGCGCCAGCAGCTTCCGCCCTAACAATAATTCACCCCTCCACTTT. Translation: CASSFRPNNNSPLHF. This chain joins TRBV5-1 and TRBJ1-6; D gene unclear. Germline CDR1 is SGHRS and CDR2 is YFSETQ. V lost 2 bases to trimming and J lost 5 bases, with 11 bases between them. CDR3 length: 15 residues.

This sequence joins TRBV10-3 and TRBJ1-2, with TRBD1 as a possible D gene (6 bases). Germline CDR1 and CDR2: ENHRY and SYGVKD. This CDR3 spans 12 amino acids. Trimming took 5 bases from V and 10 from J, leaving 14 bases between them. CDR3 sequence (DNA): TGTGCCATCAGTTCTTTGGGGACATCCTACACCTTC. It encodes CAISSLGTSYTF.

The chain uses TRBV7-2 and TRBJ1-3; TRBD1 is a possible D gene (5 bases). V gave up 5 bases and J gave up 4 bases, with 15 bases separating them. Germline values: CDR1 SGHTA, CDR2 FQGNSA. The CDR3 sequence is 15 residues long. The CDR3 sequence is CASSATLWGGNTIYF. CDR3 DNA: TGTGCCAGCAGCGCTACCCTCTGGGGGGGAAACACCATATATTTT. Full variable domain (remainder filled in from reference TRBV7-2 and TRBJ1-3): GAGVSQSPSNKVTEKGKDVELRCDPISGHTALYWYRQSLGQGLEFLIYFQGNSAPDKSGLPSDRFSAERTGGSVSTLTIQRTQQEDSAVYLCASSATLWGGNTIYFGEGSWLTVV.

This rearrangement joins TRBV23-1 to TRBJ1-1, with unresolved D. TRBV23-1 falls under the ORF class, with uncertain function. This CDR3 comprises 12 residues. Trimming took off 8 bases at V and 7 bases at J, with 14 bases between the two ends. This CDR3 reads CASASGGNEAFF. Here the CDR3 DNA reads TGCGCCAGCGCCTCTGGAGGGAATGAAGCTTTCTTT.

This clone was detected a few times. The chain employs TRBV19 and TRBJ1-2; D not resolved. Germline CDR1 and CDR2: LNHDA and SQIVND (reference sequence). This CDR3 comprises 15 residues. Trimming took 7 bases from V and 0 from J, leaving 15 bases between them. In DNA form, the CDR3 reads TGTGCCAGTACCCTAAGGGAGCTGGCTAACTATGGCTACACCTTC. Protein product: CASTLRELANYGYTF.

The chain employs TRBV6-1 and TRBJ1-5; TRBD1 might be the D (5 bases). Germline CDR1 and CDR2: MNHNS and SASEGT. The ends were cut back, 1 base at V and 4 bases at J, with 14 bases in the middle. This CDR3 is 16 amino acids long. The CDR3 is CASSEEGFGGNQPQHF. The CDR3 DNA is TGTGCCAGCAGTGAAGAGGGTTTTGGGGGAAATCAGCCCCAGCATTTT.

This chain joins TRBV14 and TRBJ2-7; D unresolved. CDR1 and CDR2 from the germline V gene are SGHDN and FVKESK. The V end was cut by 5 bases, the J end by 9 bases, with 14 bases between. This CDR3 has 12 amino acids. Here the CDR3 DNA reads TGTGCCAGCAGCTTTTCTTCTAGTGGGCAGTACTTC. Protein product: CASSFSSSGQYF.

The chain recombines TRBV6-5 with TRBJ1-1, with D hard to call. Trimming cost V 1 base and J 5 bases, with 11 bases left between them. The CDR3 is made up of 14 amino acids. Germline V gives CDR1 MNHEY, CDR2 SVGAGI. This CDR3 is CASSYLGERTEAFF. The CDR3 DNA sequence: TGTGCCAGCAGTTACTTGGGTGAAAGGACTGAAGCTTTCTTT.

This rearrangement joins TRBV28 to TRBJ2-3, with 9 positions matching TRBD2. Germline V gene data show CDR1 as MDHEN and CDR2 as SYDVKM. The CDR3 totals 15 residues. V shed 6 bases and J 2 bases; nucleotides not matched to a gene: 6. The CDR3 reads CASSQLAGTTDTQYF. In DNA form, the CDR3 reads TGTGCCAGCAGCCAGCTAGCGGGGACCACAGATACGCAGTATTTT.